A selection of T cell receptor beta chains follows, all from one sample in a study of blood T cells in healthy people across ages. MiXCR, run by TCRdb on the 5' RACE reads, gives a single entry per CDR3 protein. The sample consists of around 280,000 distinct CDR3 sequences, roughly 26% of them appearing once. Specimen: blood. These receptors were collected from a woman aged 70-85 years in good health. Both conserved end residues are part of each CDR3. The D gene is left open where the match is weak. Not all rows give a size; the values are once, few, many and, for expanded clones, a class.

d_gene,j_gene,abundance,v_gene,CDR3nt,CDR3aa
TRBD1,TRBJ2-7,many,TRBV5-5,TGTGCCAGCAGCTTCGACAGGGTCTACGAGCAGTACTTC,CASSFDRVYEQYF
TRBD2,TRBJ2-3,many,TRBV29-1,TGCAGCGTTCATAGCGGGAGGGCCCCAGATACGCAGTATTTT,CSVHSGRAPDTQYF
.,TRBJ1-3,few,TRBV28,TGTGCCAGCAGTTTCCCCCATAATCTCTCTGGAAACACCATATATTTT,CASSFPHNLSGNTIYF
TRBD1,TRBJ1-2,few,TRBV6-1,TGTGCCAGCAGTCTAGGGACAGGGATATCCTATGGCTACACCTTC,CASSLGTGISYGYTF
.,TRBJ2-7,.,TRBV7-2,TGTGCCAGCAGCTTTGTCGACTACGAGCAGTACTTC,CASSFVDYEQYF
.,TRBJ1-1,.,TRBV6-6,TGTGCCAGCAGTTACCCCAGGGTGAACACTGAAGCTTTCTTT,CASSYPRVNTEAFF
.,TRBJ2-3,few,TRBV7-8,TGTGCCAGCAGCTTAGATAGTGACCCATTCACAGATACGCAGTATTTT,CASSLDSDPFTDTQYF
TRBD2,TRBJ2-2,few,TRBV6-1,TGTGCCAGCAGTGAGGGGGGACTAGCGTTTTGGACCGGGGAGCTGTTTTTT,CASSEGGLAFWTGELFF
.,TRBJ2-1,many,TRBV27,TGTGCCAGCAGTTTAGGGGGGAGAGGCCCCTACAATGAGCAGTTCTTC,CASSLGGRGPYNEQFF
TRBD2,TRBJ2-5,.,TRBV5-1,TGCGCCGGCAGCTTTGCGGGAGGAGAGACCCAGTACTTC,CAGSFAGGETQYF
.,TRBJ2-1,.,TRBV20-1,TGCAGTGGGTCCGGGAGAGGAACCTACAATGAGCAGTTCTTC,CSGSGRGTYNEQFF
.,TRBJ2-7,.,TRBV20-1,TGCAGTGCTAGCGCCCGAGCATACGAGCAGTACTTC,CSASARAYEQYF
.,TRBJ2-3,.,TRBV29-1,TGCAGCGTTGAAATCAGCACAGATACGCAGTATTTT,CSVEISTDTQYF
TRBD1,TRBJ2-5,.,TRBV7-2,TGTGCCAGCAGCTTTGACAGGGGAGAGACCCAGTACTTC,CASSFDRGETQYF
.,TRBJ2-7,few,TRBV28,TGTGCCAGCAGTTCCCAGGGGGGGGGCTCCTACGAGCAGTACTTC,CASSSQGGGSYEQYF
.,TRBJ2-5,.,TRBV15,TGTGCCACCAGCAGAACTGGGAAAGAGACCCAGTACTTC,CATSRTGKETQYF
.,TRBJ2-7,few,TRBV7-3,TGTGCCAGCAGCGAGGCGGCAGGGGCTGCCGAGCAGTACTTC,CASSEAAGAAEQYF
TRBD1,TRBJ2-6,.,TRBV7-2,TGTGCCAGCAGCAAGACAGGGGGCCTATACCTCTCTGGGGCCAACGTCCTGACTTTC,CASSKTGGLYLSGANVLTF
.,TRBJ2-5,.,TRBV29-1,TGCAGCGTTGTTGGCCCGATGTACCAAGAGACCCAGTACTTC,CSVVGPMYQETQYF
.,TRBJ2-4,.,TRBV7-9,TGTGCCAGCAGCTTAGAGGGGGAGGCCGGAGGCATTCAGTACTTC,CASSLEGEAGGIQYF
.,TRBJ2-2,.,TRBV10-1,TGCGCCAGCAGTGATGCTTCCGACACCGGGGAGCTGTTTTTT,CASSDASDTGELFF
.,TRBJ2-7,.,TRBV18,TGTGCCAGCTCACCCCAGACCTCGCAGCACGAGCAGTACTTC,CASSPQTSQHEQYF
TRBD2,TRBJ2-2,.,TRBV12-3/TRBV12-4,TGTGCCAGCATTCGGACTAGCGGGAGTTACACCGGGGAGCTGTTTTTT,CASIRTSGSYTGELFF
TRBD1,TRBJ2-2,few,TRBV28,TGTGCCAGCAGTTTGCCTAGGACAGGGGGCTCCGGGGAGCTGTTTTTT,CASSLPRTGGSGELFF
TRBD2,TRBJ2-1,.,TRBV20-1,TGCAGTGCCAGGCAACTAGCGGGAGTAGGCAATGAGCAGTTCTTC,CSARQLAGVGNEQFF
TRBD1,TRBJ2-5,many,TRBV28,TGTGCCAGCCAATCCGGGGACAGATTGCAAGAGACCCAGTACTTC,CASQSGDRLQETQYF
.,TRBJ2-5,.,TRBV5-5,TGTGCCAGCAGCTTCCATGAGGAGACCCAGTACTTC,CASSFHEETQYF
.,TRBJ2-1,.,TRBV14,TGTGCCAGCAGCCAAGATTGGTCCGGTGCCTACAATGAGCAGTTCTTC,CASSQDWSGAYNEQFF
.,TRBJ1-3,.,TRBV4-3,TGCGCCAGCAGCCCCACGATTACCGGAAACACCATATATTTT,CASSPTITGNTIYF
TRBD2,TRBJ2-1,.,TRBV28,TGTGCCAGCTCCAAGACTAGCGGGAGTCTCAATGAGCAGTTCTTC,CASSKTSGSLNEQFF
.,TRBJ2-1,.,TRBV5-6,TGTGCCAGCAGCCAAATACAGGCCAATGAGCAGTTCTTC,CASSQIQANEQFF
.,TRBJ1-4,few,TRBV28,TGTGCCAGCACAACTAATGAAAAACTGTTTTTT,CASTTNEKLFF
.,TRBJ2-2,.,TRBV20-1,TGCAGTGCCAGAGCGGGCGCGAACACCGGGGAGCTGTTTTTT,CSARAGANTGELFF
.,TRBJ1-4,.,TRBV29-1,TGCAGCGTGGGGGTTGGGGGGACCGGAGGGGAAAAACTGTTTTTT,CSVGVGGTGGEKLFF
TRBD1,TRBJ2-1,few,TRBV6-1,TGTGCCAGCAGTCCTCTTGGTCCTATGACAGGGGTTTATGAGCAGTTCTTC,CASSPLGPMTGVYEQFF
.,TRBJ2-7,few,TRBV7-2,TGTGCCAGCAGCCTCGAGGTGGGAGGCCCTTCCTACGAGCAGTACTTC,CASSLEVGGPSYEQYF
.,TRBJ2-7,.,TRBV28,TGTGCCAGCAGTTTAACGGCGCCAACCTACGAGCAGTACTTC,CASSLTAPTYEQYF
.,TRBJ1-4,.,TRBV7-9,TGTGCCAGCAGCTTAGTTCGGGGATCAACTAATGAAAAACTGTTTTTT,CASSLVRGSTNEKLFF
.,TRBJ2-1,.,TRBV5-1,TGCGCCAGCAGCCAACTAGCTGCCGATAACAATGAGCAGTTCTTC,CASSQLAADNNEQFF
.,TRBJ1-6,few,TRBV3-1,TGTGCCAGCAGCGTTCGCAGCGATAATTCACCCCTCCACTTT,CASSVRSDNSPLHF
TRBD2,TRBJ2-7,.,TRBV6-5,TGTGCCAGCAGACCGGGACTAGCGGCATACGAGCAGTACTTC,CASRPGLAAYEQYF
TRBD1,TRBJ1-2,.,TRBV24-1,TGTGCCACCAGTGATCCTGGTCGACAGGGAGGCTATGGCTACACCTTC,CATSDPGRQGGYGYTF
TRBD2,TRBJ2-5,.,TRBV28,TGTGCCAGCGGGCCCGGGACTAGTATTGAGACCCAGTACTTC,CASGPGTSIETQYF
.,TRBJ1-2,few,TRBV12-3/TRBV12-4,TGTGCCAGCAGTCATCTACGGGGTGGCTACACCTTC,CASSHLRGGYTF
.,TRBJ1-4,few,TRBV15,TGTGCCACCAGCAGAGTAACAGGGCCTGGCCAGCCTAATGAAAAACTGTTTTTT,CATSRVTGPGQPNEKLFF
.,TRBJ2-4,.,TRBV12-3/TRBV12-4,TGTGCCAGCAGTTTGAAGCAGACGTTCGCCAAAAACATTCAGTACTTC,CASSLKQTFAKNIQYF
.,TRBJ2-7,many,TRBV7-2,TGTGCCAGCATAAGAGACTACGAGCAGTACTTC,CASIRDYEQYF
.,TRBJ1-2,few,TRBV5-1,TGCGCCAGCAGCGGACCCGGGTCGTTAAGAACTAACTATGGCTACACCTTC,CASSGPGSLRTNYGYTF
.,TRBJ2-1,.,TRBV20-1,TGCAGTGTTCGGAGGGCCGACTACAATGAGCAGTTCTTC,CSVRRADYNEQFF
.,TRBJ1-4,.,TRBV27,TGTGCCAGCAGTTTCTCCAGAACACCCTCAACTAATGAAAAACTGTTTTTT,CASSFSRTPSTNEKLFF
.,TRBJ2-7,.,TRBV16,TGTGCCAGCAGCCCGAGAGCCCGCTCAGCCTACGAGCAGTACTTC,CASSPRARSAYEQYF